This T cell receptor (beta chain) was profiled in a study of blood T cell repertoires in COVID-19. Study information: COVID-19 samples collected from the United States, Italy and Spain covered acute and convalescent phases. Sample material is recorded as cDNA or gDNA derived from T cells, B-cell-depleted T cells, or PBMCs.

Authors' data handling: Reference gene primer amplification in the assay estimated nucleated cell counts. Method: immunoSEQ multiplex PCR; TCRdb's copy keeps in-frame clones and lacks some. That table furnishes V, J and clone size, whereas the DNA furnished D and trimming. The table has some 140,000 clones, around 87% seen once; the top ten hold approximately 20%. The CDR3 consists of 16 residues. Germline lookup yields CDR1 SGHVS and CDR2 FNYEAQ. V was clipped by 1 base and J by 1 base; unmatched bases: 5. Sequencing input: peripheral blood. This rearrangement joins TRBV7-6 to TRBJ2-3; 7 nucleotides match TRBD1. The TCR sequence derives from a woman aged 45-60 years who had recovered from COVID-19. The CDR3 loop reads CASSLGGQMRTDTQYF. The CDR3 DNA follows: TGTGCCAGCAGCTTAGGGGGACAGATGCGCACAGATACGCAGTATTTT. The full variable domain, rest sourced from reference TRBV7-6 and TRBJ2-3, is GAGVSQSPRYKVTKRGQDVALRCDPISGHVSLYWYRQALGQGPEFLTYFNYEAQQDKSGLPNDRFSAERPEGSISTLTIQRTEQRDSAMYRCASSLGGQMRTDTQYFGPGTRLTVL.